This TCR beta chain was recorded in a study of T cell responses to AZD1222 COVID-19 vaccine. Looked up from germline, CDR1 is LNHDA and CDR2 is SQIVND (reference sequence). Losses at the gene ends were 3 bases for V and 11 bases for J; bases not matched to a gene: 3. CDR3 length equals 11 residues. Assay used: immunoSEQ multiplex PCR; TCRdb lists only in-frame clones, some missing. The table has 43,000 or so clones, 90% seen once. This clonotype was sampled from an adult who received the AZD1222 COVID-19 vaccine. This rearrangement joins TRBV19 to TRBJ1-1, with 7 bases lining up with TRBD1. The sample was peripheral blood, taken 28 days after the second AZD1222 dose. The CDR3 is CASSITGAAFF. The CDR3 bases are TGTGCCAGTAGTATTACAGGGGCCGCTTTCTTT.